The 18 T cell receptor beta chains given below trace back to one sample, sequenced in a study of cytomegalovirus exposure and HLA in healthy donors. Use of 60 Vbeta and 13 Jbeta primers characterized the PCR. Repertoires were generated with immunoSEQ multiplex PCR, while TCRdb's copy carries only in-frame clones and drops some. The sample lists 60,000 to 75,000 clones, roughly 80% occurring once. Sequenced sample: PBMCs. All receptors come from a woman aged 25 to 45 in good health and CMV-seropositive.

This clone occurred a few times. The CDR3 coding sequence is TGTGCCAGCAGTTGGGGGAGGGAGACCGGGGAGCTGTTTTTT. The encoded protein is CASSWGRETGELFF. J is TRBJ2-2 and V is TRBV6-1; 7 positions match TRBD2. The CDR3 sequence is 14 residues long. CDR1 and CDR2 from the germline V gene are MNHNS and SASEGT. J lost 5 bases, V lost 5 bases, and 5 bases had no gene match.

This clone was seen only a few times. This sequence joins TRBV4-1 and TRBJ2-3; a possible D gene is TRBD1 (5 bases). With 4 bases removed from V and 6 bases from J, the gap between germline ends came to 11 bases. CDR3 length equals 13 residues. Per the germline V gene, CDR1 is MGHRA and CDR2 is YSYEKL. The CDR3 DNA sequence: TGCGCCAGCAGCCGAAGTGCAGGGGATACGCAGTATTTT. It yields the protein CASSRSAGDTQYF.

This clone was seen more than once but under ten times. The chain joins TRBV6-5 to TRBJ2-5; 12 bases map to TRBD2. CDR3 length equals 15 residues. With V trimmed by 4 bases and J by 4 bases, 4 bases remained unmatched. Per the germline V gene, CDR1 is MNHEY and CDR2 is SVGAGI. This CDR3 reads CASSFQGLAGETQYF. The CDR3, as DNA: TGTGCCAGCAGTTTCCAGGGACTAGCGGGAGAGACCCAGTACTTC.

The chain joins TRBV11-2 to TRBJ1-1, with D possibly matching TRBD1 (6 bases). Germline V lookup: CDR1 SGHAT, CDR2 FQNNGV. CDR3 length: 14 amino acids. Trimming took off 1 base at V and 0 bases at J, with 6 bases between the two ends. The CDR3 loop reads CASSLAGVNTEAFF. The CDR3 coding sequence is TGTGCCAGCAGCTTAGCAGGGGTGAACACTGAAGCTTTCTTT.

The chain recombines TRBV5-1 with TRBJ2-3; D remains ambiguous. Germline loops: CDR1 SGHRS, CDR2 YFSETQ. The CDR3 extends over 15 amino acids. The V end was cut by 4 bases, the J end by 6 bases, with 18 bases between. The CDR3 reads CASSRTGQSGDTQYF. The CDR3 region has the DNA TGCGCCAGCAGCCGAACGGGTCAGAGTGGGGATACGCAGTATTTT.

The CDR3 DNA follows: TGCGCCAGCAGCCAAGGGACCGGGACAGTCTATGGCTACACCTTC. Its translation is CASSQGTGTVYGYTF. The V and J genes are TRBV4-1 and TRBJ1-2; TRBD1 agrees at 7 bases. The V gene's germline CDR1 is MGHRA and CDR2 YSYEKL. Trimming cost V 1 base and J 4 bases; bases outside gene matches: 6. This CDR3 is built from 15 residues.

This chain links TRBV25-1 with TRBJ2-1, with 8 nucleotides matching TRBD2. The CDR3 spans 15 residues. Germline lookup yields CDR1 MGHDK and CDR2 SYGVNS. V shed 6 bases, J shed 7 bases, and the junction held 11 bases outside the gene matches. CDR3 region: CASRSFGRAENEQFF. In DNA, the CDR3 is TGTGCCAGCAGATCCTTCGGGAGGGCTGAGAATGAGCAGTTCTTC. Complete variable domain (other parts from reference TRBV25-1 and TRBJ2-1): EADIYQTPRYLVIGTGKKITLECSQTMGHDKMYWYQQDPGMELHLIHYSYGVNSTEKGDLSSESTVSRIRTEHFPLTLESARPSHTSQYLCASRSFGRAENEQFFGPGTRLTVL.

V is TRBV4-1 and J is TRBJ1-4; no firm D call. The CDR3 is 12 amino acids. The V end was cut by 3 bases, the J end by 16 bases, with 15 bases between. Germline lookup yields CDR1 MGHRA and CDR2 YSYEKL. In DNA, the CDR3 is TGCGCCAGCAGCCAGATCGGGATGAAAAGGTTTTTT. This sequence encodes CASSQIGMKRFF.

The chain has TRBV13 and TRBJ1-1, with 8 nucleotides matching TRBD1. The germline V gene has CDR1 PRHDT and CDR2 FYEKMQ (reference sequence). This CDR3 comprises 14 residues. Germline trimming cut 4 bases from V and 3 bases from J; bases unmatched to any gene: 4. The CDR3 sequence: CASSYDRGYTEAFF. CDR3 sequence (DNA): TGTGCCAGCAGCTATGACAGGGGATACACTGAAGCTTTCTTT.

V is TRBV5-6 and J is TRBJ2-7; 10 nucleotides line up with TRBD2. Germline V gene sequence: CDR1 SGHDT, CDR2 YYEEEE. With V trimmed by 2 bases and J by 3 bases, 5 bases remained unmatched. The CDR3 consists of 15 residues. The CDR3, as DNA: TGTGCCAGCAGCTTCCTAGCGGGAGTGCTCTACGAGCAGTACTTC. Its protein is CASSFLAGVLYEQYF.

This chain joins TRBV1 and TRBJ2-5; the table calls TRBD2, which could not be checked here. TRBV1 is labeled a pseudogene. The CDR3 contains 16 residues. The CDR3 spells CTSSSSTSGSSETQYF. CDR3 sequence (DNA): TGCACCAGCAGTTCCAGCACTAGCGGGTCGTCAGAGACCCAGTACTTC.

The chain links TRBV6-5 to TRBJ1-5; TRBD1 is a possible D gene (5 bases). This CDR3 spans 14 amino acids. The V gene lost 8 bases and the J gene lost 4 bases, with 15 bases spanning the gap. Germline V gives CDR1 MNHEY, CDR2 SVGAGI. The CDR3 reads CASGRRAENQPQHF. The CDR3 nucleotides are TGTGCCAGCGGGCGCAGGGCGGAGAATCAGCCCCAGCATTTT.

The chain combines TRBV7-2 with TRBJ2-7, with TRBD2 matching 15 bases. V was pared by 4 bases and J by 1 base, with 11 bases of the junction left unmatched. CDR1 and CDR2 from the germline V gene are SGHTA and FQGNSA. The CDR3 has 19 residues. Here the CDR3 DNA reads TGTGCCAGCAGCTCCCGGGACAGAGGACTAGCGGGGGGGTCCTACGAGCAGTACTTC. Translation gives CASSSRDRGLAGGSYEQYF.

The chain couples TRBV13 to TRBJ2-7; 8 nucleotides line up with TRBD1. This CDR3 spans 14 amino acids. The germline V gene encodes CDR1 PRHDT and CDR2 FYEKMQ (reference sequence). J lost 3 bases, V lost 5 bases, and 6 bases had no gene match. The CDR3 protein is CASSVDRASYEQYF. CDR3 nucleotide sequence: TGTGCCAGCAGCGTGGACAGGGCGAGCTACGAGCAGTACTTC.

The chain uses TRBV9 and TRBJ2-1, with 9 nucleotides matching TRBD2. Germline CDR1 and CDR2: SGDLS and YYNGEE. This CDR3 is built from 15 residues. Trimming removed 1 base from V and 3 bases from J; junction bases left unmatched: 2. The chain's CDR3 is CASSVNSGSYNEQFF. The CDR3 region has the DNA TGTGCCAGCAGCGTAAATAGCGGGAGCTACAATGAGCAGTTCTTC.

The chain employs TRBV4-1 and TRBJ1-3; the D gene is possibly TRBD1 (5 bases). This CDR3 comprises 15 residues. In germline, CDR1 is MGHRA, CDR2 YSYEKL. V was trimmed by 4 bases and J by 0 bases, leaving 10 bases between them. The CDR3 loop reads CASSRDSSSGNTIYF. CDR3 bases: TGCGCCAGCAGCCGTGACAGTAGCTCTGGAAACACCATATATTTT.

The rearrangement uses TRBV18 and TRBJ1-5; D perhaps matches TRBD1 (5 bases). V was pared by 5 bases and J by 6 bases, with 11 bases between. CDR1 is KGHSH, CDR2 LQKENI, per germline. The CDR3 covers 13 residues. The CDR3 DNA reads as TGTGCCAGCTCATGGGGGGAAGGTCAGCCCCAGCATTTT. Translating it yields CASSWGEGQPQHF.

By its share, this clone is medium-sized. The chain is built from TRBV7-6 and TRBJ1-3; tentative D call: TRBD1 (6 bases). The CDR3 consists of 16 residues. Germline V gene data show CDR1 as SGHVS and CDR2 as FNYEAQ. V lost 4 bases and J lost 0, with 13 bases in between. CDR3 protein: CASSSAGTSSGNTIYF. The DNA for the CDR3 is TGTGCCAGCAGCTCTGCCGGGACAAGCTCTGGAAACACCATATATTTT.